Below are 21 T cell receptor beta chains sequenced from a single sample in a study of Graves' ophthalmopathy and Graves' hyperthyroidism. Beta-chain TCR CDR3 regions were amplified from RNA transcripts. The library came from an HTBI-primed first-round RT-PCR and a second-round multiplex PCR. Each CDR3 protein is one row after TCRdb ran MiXCR on the multiplex PCR reads. The sample lists approximately 410,000 distinct CDR3 sequences; roughly 15% were seen once. Sequencing was performed on peripheral blood. These receptors all stem from a woman younger than 35 with stable Graves' hyperthyroidism.

At least ten counts were recorded for this clonotype. This chain links TRBV6-1 with TRBJ2-7; 9 positions agree with TRBD1. The germline V gene encodes CDR1 MNHNS and CDR2 SASEGT. This CDR3 contains 14 residues. V was pared by 8 bases and J by 3 bases, with 8 bases of the junction left unmatched. This CDR3 reads CASRGTGIFYEQYF. CDR3 in DNA: TGTGCCAGCCGAGGGACAGGGATTTTCTACGAGCAGTACTTC.

The chain has TRBV28 and TRBJ1-5, with D hard to call. The V end was cut by 2 bases, the J end by 6 bases, with 17 bases between. The length of the CDR3 is 16 residues. The germline V gene has CDR1 MDHEN and CDR2 SYDVKM. CDR3 nucleotides: TGTGCCAGCAGTTTACGGGGTAGCAGGCGGACTCAGCCCCAGCATTTT. Translated: CASSLRGSRRTQPQHF.

This clonotype was recorded once. CDR3 loop: CASSSKRGSYEQYF. In DNA, the CDR3 is TGTGCCAGCAGCTCAAAGAGGGGCTCCTACGAGCAGTACTTC. The rearrangement links TRBV7-2 to TRBJ2-7; possibly TRBD1 or TRBD2 for D (5 bases each). The V gene's germline CDR1 is SGHTA and CDR2 FQGNSA. CDR3 size: 14 residues. V was pared by 4 bases and J by 0 bases, with 10 bases between.

The V and J genes are TRBV20-1 and TRBJ1-5; D gene ambiguous. Trimming shortened V by 3 bases and J by 0 bases, and 9 bases separated the two germline ends. Germline V gives CDR1 DFQATT, CDR2 SNEGSKA (reference sequence). CDR3 length: 14 residues. CDR3 in DNA: TGCAGTGCTAGCGGAGGATATAGCAATCAGCCCCAGCATTTT. Amino acid sequence: CSASGGYSNQPQHF.

Many counts were recorded for this clonotype. The V gene is TRBV6-1, the J gene TRBJ1-6; no reliable D call. The germline V and J ends were trimmed by 4 bases and 4 bases, with 8 bases remaining between them. In germline, CDR1 is MNHNS, CDR2 SASEGT. The CDR3 spans 14 residues. In DNA form, the CDR3 reads TGTGCCAGCAGTGGATTGGGGTATAATTCACCCCTCCACTTT. Encoded protein: CASSGLGYNSPLHF.

This clonotype was counted ten times or more. The chain employs TRBV12-3 or TRBV12-4 and TRBJ1-5; the D gene is possibly TRBD1 (6 bases). CDR3 size: 13 residues. Between the trimmed V and J ends, which lost 6 bases and 3 bases, there was a span of 9 bases. This chain's CDR3 is CASRDSFNQPQHF. Here the CDR3 DNA reads TGTGCCAGCAGGGACAGCTTCAATCAGCCCCAGCATTTT.

This clonotype has more than one count but fewer than ten. The chain employs TRBV6-2 or TRBV6-3 and TRBJ1-2; 7 positions match TRBD1. Trimming at V came to 6 bases and at J to 1 base, leaving 17 bases not matched to a gene. CDR1 and CDR2 from the germline V gene are MNHEY and SVGEGT. The CDR3 is 18 amino acids. The CDR3 reads CASRQGGTGTENNYGYTF. CDR3 DNA sequence: TGTGCCAGCAGGCAGGGGGGAACCGGGACAGAGAATAACTATGGCTACACCTTC.

J is TRBJ1-1 and V is TRBV2, with D uncertain. The CDR3 loop spans 14 amino acids. Germline V CDR1 and CDR2: SNHLY, FYNNEI. Trimming removed 7 bases from V and 1 base from J, with 13 bases in between. The CDR3 protein is CASTRGIQNTEAFF. The CDR3 bases are TGTGCCAGCACCCGGGGAATTCAGAACACTGAAGCTTTCTTT. The variable domain in full, completed from reference TRBV2 and TRBJ1-1, reads EPEVTQTPSHQVTQMGQEVILRCVPISNHLYFYWYRQILGQKVEFLVSFYNNEISEKSEIFDDQFSVERPDGSNFTLKIRSTKLEDSAMYFCASTRGIQNTEAFFGQGTRLTVV.

This clonotype was observed at least ten times. The J gene is TRBJ1-5, the V gene TRBV28; D is unclear. This CDR3 contains 12 residues. The germline gives CDR1 MDHEN, CDR2 SYDVKM. The germline V and J ends were trimmed by 6 bases and 3 bases, with 6 bases remaining between them. The chain's CDR3 is CASRPSNQPQHF. The CDR3 region has the DNA TGTGCCAGCAGGCCATCCAATCAGCCCCAGCATTTT.

With respect to this clonotype: A much bigger clone sits one base away, suggesting this may be a read error. This rearrangement joins TRBV29-1 to TRBJ1-1; no definite D call. CDR3 length: 12 residues. Trimming removed 6 bases from V and 1 base from J, with 9 bases in between. Germline V gene lookup returns CDR1 SQVTM and CDR2 ANQGSEA. The CDR3, as DNA: TGCAGCGTCCAGGTGGCGAACACTGAAGCTTTCTTT. This encodes CSVQVANTEAFF.

This clonotype was recorded at least ten times. The chain recombines TRBV6-5 with TRBJ2-5, with D unclear. V gave up 0 bases and J gave up 2 bases, with 7 bases separating them. The CDR3 runs 14 residues. CDR1 and CDR2 from the germline V gene are MNHEY and SVGAGI. The CDR3 protein is CASSYSAGQETQYF. CDR3 in DNA: TGTGCCAGCAGTTACTCGGCAGGACAAGAGACCCAGTACTTC.

This clonotype was seen a handful of times. CDR3 bases: TGTGCCAGCAGCCAGCCCGACAGGGGTTCTGAAGCTTTCTTT. Protein: CASSQPDRGSEAFF. This chain links TRBV14 with TRBJ1-1, with TRBD1 identical over 8 bases. Germline trimming cut 3 bases from V and 6 bases from J; bases unmatched to any gene: 6. This CDR3 contains 14 residues. Germline V gene sequence: CDR1 SGHDN, CDR2 FVKESK.

This clonotype was seen at least ten times. The chain has TRBV29-1 and TRBJ2-5; 7 bases fit TRBD1. CDR3 size: 12 residues. J lost 0 bases, V lost 5 bases, and 0 bases had no gene match. CDR1 and CDR2 from the germline V gene are SQVTM and ANQGSEA. The CDR3 bases are TGCAGCGTTACAGGGGACCAAGAGACCCAGTACTTC. Its translation: CSVTGDQETQYF.

This clonotype was seen many times. The chain couples TRBV6-1 to TRBJ1-3, with a weak D call TRBD1 (6 bases). The CDR3 covers 15 residues. The V gene lost 2 bases and the J gene lost 0 bases, with 8 bases spanning the gap. Per germline, CDR1 MNHNS and CDR2 SASEGT. CDR3 protein: CASSEQGSSGNTIYF. CDR3 in DNA: TGTGCCAGCAGTGAACAGGGGAGCTCTGGAAACACCATATATTTT.

There are many counts of this clonotype. J is TRBJ1-1 and V is TRBV6-1, with TRBD1 matching 7 bases. This CDR3 has 15 residues. CDR1 and CDR2 (germline): MNHNS, SASEGT. V trimming: 7 bases; J trimming: 1 base; junction bases outside the gene matches: 9. The CDR3 region is CASTGPSGGNTEAFF. As DNA, the CDR3 is TGTGCCAGCACTGGGCCATCAGGGGGGAACACTGAAGCTTTCTTT.

This clonotype was found a few times. The chain uses TRBV19 and TRBJ1-3; perhaps TRBD1 as D (5 bases). This CDR3 has 14 residues. Germline V gene sequence: CDR1 LNHDA, CDR2 SQIVND (reference sequence). Trimming removed 3 bases at V and 4 bases at J, with 10 bases between. The CDR3 protein is CASSMGGEGNTIYF. Here the CDR3 DNA reads TGTGCCAGTAGTATGGGGGGGGAAGGAAACACCATATATTTT.

This clonotype was counted ten times or more. The V gene is TRBV5-1, the J gene TRBJ1-2; 8 nucleotides align to TRBD1. Per the germline V gene, CDR1 is SGHRS and CDR2 is YFSETQ. This CDR3 has 13 residues. The V segment lost 4 bases and the J segment 8 bases; nucleotides outside the gene matches: 7. The CDR3 spells CASSLDRVFGYTF. In DNA, the CDR3 is TGCGCCAGCAGCCTGGACAGGGTATTCGGCTACACCTTC.

This clonotype was counted many times. The chain links TRBV11-2 to TRBJ1-1; D is uncertain. This CDR3 has 13 amino acids. Deletions cut 3 bases from V and 2 bases from J, with 7 bases between. Looked up from germline, CDR1 is SGHAT and CDR2 is FQNNGV. CDR3 sequence (DNA): TGTGCCAGCAGCTTTTTCAAAAACACTGAAGCTTTCTTT. Translated, it gives CASSFFKNTEAFF. The whole variable domain, remainder taken from reference TRBV11-2 and TRBJ1-1, is EAGVAQSPRYKIIEKRQSVAFWCNPISGHATLYWYQQILGQGPKLLIQFQNNGVVDDSQLPKDRFSAERLKGVDSTLKIQPAKLEDSAVYLCASSFFKNTEAFFGQGTRLTVV.

This clonotype was counted at least ten times. The rearrangement links TRBV6-2 or TRBV6-3 to TRBJ1-6; D is unclear. Between the trimmed V and J ends, which lost 3 bases and 7 bases, there was a span of 13 bases. This CDR3 spans 15 amino acids. Germline V gene lookup returns CDR1 MNHEY and CDR2 SVGEGT. The CDR3 DNA is TGTGCCAGCAGTTATAGGCTACAGCGCAATTCACCCCTCCACTTT. It is translated as CASSYRLQRNSPLHF.

This clonotype has a handful of counts. The chain recombines TRBV29-1 with TRBJ2-4; unclear D gene. CDR1 SQVTM and CDR2 ANQGSEA come from the germline V gene. V gave up 4 bases and J gave up 2 bases, with 18 bases separating them. CDR3 length equals 16 residues. The CDR3 is CSVVQVQASTKNIQYF. In DNA form, the CDR3 reads TGCAGCGTTGTTCAGGTTCAGGCGTCTACCAAAAACATTCAGTACTTC.

J is TRBJ1-1 and V is TRBV6-1; D uncertain. Per the germline V gene, CDR1 is MNHNS and CDR2 is SASEGT. CDR3 size: 13 residues. The V end was cut by 6 bases, the J end by 1 base, with 9 bases between. Here the CDR3 reads CASREPQNTEAFF. DNA of the CDR3: TGTGCCAGCAGAGAGCCTCAGAACACTGAAGCTTTCTTT.